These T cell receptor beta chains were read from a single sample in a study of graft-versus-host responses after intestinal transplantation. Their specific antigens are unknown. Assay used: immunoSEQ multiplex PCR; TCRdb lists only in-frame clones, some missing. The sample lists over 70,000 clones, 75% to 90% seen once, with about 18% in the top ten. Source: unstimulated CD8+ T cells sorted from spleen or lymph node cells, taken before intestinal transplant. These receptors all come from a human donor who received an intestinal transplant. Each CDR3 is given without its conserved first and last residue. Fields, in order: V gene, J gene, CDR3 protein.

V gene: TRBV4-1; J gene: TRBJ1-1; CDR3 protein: ASSLGSDTEAF
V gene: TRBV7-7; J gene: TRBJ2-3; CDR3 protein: ASSLRTGTDTQY
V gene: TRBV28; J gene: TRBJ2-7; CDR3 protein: ASSPRYEQY
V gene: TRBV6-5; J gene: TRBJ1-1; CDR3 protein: ASSWTENTEAF
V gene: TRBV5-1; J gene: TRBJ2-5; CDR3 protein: ASSFTDRGRETQY
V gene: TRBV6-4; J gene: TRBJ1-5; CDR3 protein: ASSKGTGGEGPQH
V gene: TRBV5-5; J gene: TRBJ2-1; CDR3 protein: ASSQDPRGRGGPNNEQF
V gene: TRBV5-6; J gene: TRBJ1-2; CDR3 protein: ASSLGRDGYT
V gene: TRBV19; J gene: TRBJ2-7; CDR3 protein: ASSLVGTGFDEQY
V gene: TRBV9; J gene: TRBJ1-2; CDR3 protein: ASSPHLRDREGYT
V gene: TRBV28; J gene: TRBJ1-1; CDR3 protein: ASSSTWDTNTEAF
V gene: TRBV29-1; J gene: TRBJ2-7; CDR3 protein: SALGGDSYEQY
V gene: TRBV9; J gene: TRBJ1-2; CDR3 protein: ASSAEGVHGYT
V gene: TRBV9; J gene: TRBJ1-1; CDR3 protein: ASGRSGTEAF
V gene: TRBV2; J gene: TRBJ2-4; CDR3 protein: ASSDGVTAKNIQY
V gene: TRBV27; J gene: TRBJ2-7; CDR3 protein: ASKGTGTYEQY
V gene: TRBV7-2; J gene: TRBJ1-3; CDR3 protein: ASSRTGGRSGNTIY
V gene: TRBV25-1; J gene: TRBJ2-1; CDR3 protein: ASSGVRPHNEQF
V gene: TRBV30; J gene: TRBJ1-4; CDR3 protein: AWSREKLF
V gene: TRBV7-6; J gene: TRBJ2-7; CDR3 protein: ASSSTGTGEYEQY